Listed below are T cell receptor beta chains from one sample, sequenced in a study of cytomegalovirus exposure and HLA in healthy donors. Some clones are missing from TCRdb's copy, which holds only in-frame ones; the method was immunoSEQ multiplex PCR. The sample includes about 150,000 clones, roughly three quarters of them seen just once. Material for sequencing was PBMCs. All receptors come from a man younger than 45 in good health and CMV-seropositive. Each CDR3 is given with its conserved first and last residue. A D gene is named only where the DNA matches it firmly. Clone size is stated in some rows and not others, as once, few, many or a class when expanded.

TRBV27	TRBJ2-5	TRBD1	NA	CASSLRDSLQETQYF	TGTGCCAGCAGTTTGAGGGACAGTCTTCAAGAGACCCAGTACTTC
TRBV27	TRBJ1-5	TRBD1	NA	CASTAFGTGSNQPQHF	TGTGCCAGCACAGCGTTTGGGACAGGGAGTAATCAGCCCCAGCATTTT
TRBV7-9	TRBJ1-2	NA	NA	CASSKTEIPNYGYTF	TGTGCCAGCAGCAAGACAGAGATTCCTAACTATGGCTACACCTTC
TRBV9	TRBJ2-4	NA	NA	CASSTRLFRRNIQYF	TGTGCCAGCAGCACCCGACTATTCAGGAGGAACATTCAGTACTTC
TRBV21-1	TRBJ1-5	NA	NA	CASSNPVLRNQPQHF	TGTGCCAGCAGCAATCCAGTCTTACGCAATCAGCCCCAGCATTTT
TRBV7-6	TRBJ1-4	NA	NA	CASSNPLGGAQEKLFF	TGTGCCAGCAGCAACCCTTTGGGAGGGGCCCAGGAAAAACTGTTTTTT
TRBV19	TRBJ1-4	NA	few	CASSLGGNEKLFF	TGTGCCAGTAGCCTCGGGGGAAATGAAAAACTGTTTTTT
TRBV30	TRBJ1-1	NA	NA	CAWSAFPGQIMNTEAFF	TGTGCCTGGAGTGCCTTTCCTGGGCAGATCATGAACACTGAAGCTTTCTTT
TRBV19	TRBJ2-1	NA	NA	CASSSPRGRGTPNEQFF	TGTGCCAGTAGTTCCCCCCGTGGGCGGGGGACACCAAATGAGCAGTTCTTC
TRBV4-3	TRBJ1-5	TRBD1	NA	CASSPVYTGGGNQPQHF	TGCGCCAGCAGCCCGGTTTATACAGGGGGTGGGAATCAGCCCCAGCATTTT
TRBV14	TRBJ1-1	TRBD1	few	CASSLWTGNTEAFF	TGTGCCAGCAGCCTTTGGACAGGGAACACTGAAGCTTTCTTT
TRBV15	TRBJ1-6	TRBD1	NA	CATSRVGQGRGSPLHF	TGTGCCACCAGCAGAGTGGGACAGGGAAGAGGGTCACCCCTCCACTTT
TRBV5-1	TRBJ1-1	TRBD1	once	CASSLDGTGGTEAFF	TGCGCCAGCAGCTTGGACGGGACAGGGGGAACTGAAGCTTTCTTT
TRBV6-1	TRBJ1-1	TRBD1	NA	CASRWTGRDTEAFF	TGTGCCAGCAGGTGGACAGGGAGGGACACTGAAGCTTTCTTT
TRBV25-1	TRBJ1-1	TRBD1	NA	CASRNRGYTEAFF	TGTGCCAGCAGAAACAGGGGATACACTGAAGCTTTCTTT
TRBV14	TRBJ1-1	NA	NA	CASSQVSGNTEAFF	TGTGCCAGCAGCCAAGTCTCAGGGAACACTGAAGCTTTCTTT
TRBV18	TRBJ2-3	NA	NA	CASSPGMQDTQYF	TGTGCCAGCTCACCCGGGATGCAGGATACGCAGTATTTT
TRBV9	TRBJ2-5	NA	NA	CASSVDEYQETQYF	TGTGCCAGCAGCGTAGATGAGTACCAAGAGACCCAGTACTTC
TRBV7-9	TRBJ2-7	TRBD1	NA	CSSSQIRGIRTGKSYEQYF	TGTTCCAGCAGCCAAATTCGGGGCATTCGGACAGGGAAATCGTACGAGCAGTACTTC
TRBV7-9	TRBJ2-3	TRBD2	NA	CASSPKVRLAGLRDTQYF	TGTGCCAGCAGCCCTAAGGTCCGACTAGCGGGTTTGAGAGATACGCAGTATTTT
TRBV28	TRBJ2-3	NA	once	CASSLIRGTSTDTQYF	TGTGCCAGCAGTTTGATTCGCGGGACTAGCACAGATACGCAGTATTTT
TRBV18	TRBJ1-1	NA	NA	CASSPPGGRTEAFF	TGTGCCAGCTCACCACCGGGGGGAAGGACTGAAGCTTTCTTT
TRBV30	TRBJ1-5	NA	few	CAWSDGGPQPQHF	TGTGCCTGGAGTGACGGGGGGCCTCAGCCCCAGCATTTT
TRBV13	TRBJ2-5	TRBD2	NA	CASSPSAAGAETQYF	TGTGCCAGCAGCCCCTCCGCGGCGGGAGCAGAGACCCAGTACTTC
TRBV29-1	TRBJ1-2	NA	NA	CSVEGEQGYTF	TGCAGCGTTGAAGGGGAGCAGGGCTACACCTTC
TRBV27	TRBJ1-1	TRBD1	NA	CATRDRGMNTEAFF	TGTGCCACCCGGGACAGGGGAATGAACACTGAAGCTTTCTTT
TRBV28	TRBJ2-1	NA	NA	CASSLGGRYNEQFF	TGTGCCAGCAGTTTGGGGGGACGCTACAATGAGCAGTTCTTC
TRBV7-9	TRBJ2-1	TRBD2	NA	CASSRFASGMLNEQFF	TGTGCCAGCAGCCGGTTTGCGAGCGGGATGCTCAATGAGCAGTTCTTC
TRBV7-2	TRBJ2-2	NA	few	CASSPPPAATTGELFF	TGTGCCAGCAGCCCCCCCCCAGCGGCGACCACCGGGGAGCTGTTTTTT
TRBV7-8	TRBJ2-7	TRBD1	NA	CASSIDRGLARRSYEQYF	TGTGCCAGCAGCATTGACAGGGGACTGGCCCGCCGCTCCTACGAGCAGTACTTC
TRBV10-3	TRBJ1-2	TRBD1	NA	CAISVGQGDYGYTF	TGTGCCATCAGTGTCGGACAGGGCGACTATGGCTACACCTTC
TRBV9	TRBJ2-1	NA	NA	CASSVGGDSYNEQFF	TGTGCCAGCAGCGTAGGGGGGGACTCCTACAATGAGCAGTTCTTC
TRBV5-1	TRBJ2-3	TRBD2	few	CASSLELAEGTDTQYF	TGCGCCAGCAGCTTGGAGCTAGCGGAGGGCACAGATACGCAGTATTTT
TRBV28	TRBJ2-7	NA	NA	CASSYQETTYEQYF	TGTGCCAGCAGTTACCAAGAGACGACTTACGAGCAGTACTTC
TRBV28	TRBJ2-3	NA	NA	CASTPGGRTTDTQYF	TGTGCCAGCACCCCAGGAGGCAGAACCACAGATACGCAGTATTTT
TRBV15	TRBJ2-5	NA	NA	CATSREPRYQETQYF	TGTGCCACCAGCAGAGAACCTCGGTACCAAGAGACCCAGTACTTC
TRBV5-5	TRBJ1-5	NA	NA	CASSPVLQGVNQPQHF	TGTGCCAGCAGCCCTGTGCTCCAGGGTGTCAATCAGCCCCAGCATTTT
TRBV29-1	TRBJ2-1	NA	NA	CSQRGGGSEQFF	TGCAGCCAGCGAGGGGGGGGCAGTGAGCAGTTCTTC
TRBV27	TRBJ2-2	NA	NA	CASSLRGEGLAGELFF	TGTGCCAGCAGTTTAAGGGGGGAGGGCCTAGCCGGGGAGCTGTTTTTT
TRBV7-9	TRBJ2-5	NA	few	CASSLSRDSVRGDQETQYF	TGTGCCAGCAGCTTGTCCCGGGACTCGGTTCGAGGGGACCAAGAGACCCAGTACTTC
TRBV19	TRBJ1-1	NA	NA	CASSMGRGGTEAFF	TGTGCCAGTAGTATGGGAAGGGGGGGCACTGAAGCTTTCTTT
TRBV5-1	TRBJ1-2	TRBD1	NA	CASSRTGELEGYTF	TGCGCCAGCAGCCGGACAGGGGAATTGGAGGGCTACACCTTC
TRBV13	TRBJ2-5	TRBD2	once	CASSPGLAGVSGKTQYF	TGTGCCAGCAGCCCCGGACTAGCGGGGGTCAGTGGGAAGACCCAGTACTTC
TRBV27	TRBJ2-7	TRBD1	NA	CASSLGTGGSEQYF	TGTGCCAGCAGTTTGGGGACAGGGGGGAGCGAGCAGTACTTC
TRBV2	TRBJ1-5	TRBD1	NA	CASSDRGGSNQPQHF	TGTGCCAGCAGCGACAGGGGGGGGAGCAATCAGCCCCAGCATTTT